Presented here are 6 T cell receptor beta chains from one specimen sequenced in a study of blood T cells in healthy people across ages (dated by TCRdb to about 2015). The method behind the library was 5' RACE. TCRdb records Illumina HiSeq 2500 as the sequencer. The second PCR ran for roughly 7 to 12 cycles and used a J-beta primer mix along with a sample-barcoded 5' primer. The public reads were reprocessed in TCRdb via fastp at Q25 and MiXCR, keeping in-frame beta chains. Each CDR3 protein appears once, grouped with its most common genes and DNA. The table for this sample lists 800,000 or so distinct CDR3 sequences; 25% of them were counted only once. 3.7% of the sample rests with the top ten. These sequences were also reported in another study, on T cells of mothers and their children.

The sequencing sample was made of blood. The receptors derive from a boy under 18 in good health.

This chain uses TRBV2 with TRBJ2-5, with TRBD1 matching over 8 bases. The V segment lost 6 bases and the J segment 0 bases; nucleotides outside the gene matches: 12. CDR3 length equals 17 residues. Germline V gene lookup returns CDR1 SNHLY and CDR2 FYNNEI. CDR3 residues: CASSQVLGQAHQETQYF. CDR3 sequence (DNA): TGTGCCAGCAGCCAAGTCCTGGGACAGGCCCACCAAGAGACCCAGTACTTC. Supplemented by reference TRBV2 and TRBJ2-5, the full variable domain reads EPEVTQTPSHQVTQMGQEVILRCVPISNHLYFYWYRQILGQKVEFLVSFYNNEISEKSEIFDDQFSVERPDGSNFTLKIRSTKLEDSAMYFCASSQVLGQAHQETQYFGPGTRLLVL.

The V call is TRBV5-1, the J call TRBJ2-5; D not resolved. Near its end, the DNA agrees better with TRBJ2-1, so the J call may be wrong. This CDR3 spans 13 amino acids. The germline V gene encodes CDR1 SGHRS and CDR2 YFSETQ. CDR3: CASSLFWFSEQFF. CDR3 nucleotides: TGCGCCAGCAGCTTGTTCTGGTTTTCGGAGCAGTTCTTC.

In this sample, this clonotype turned up a few times. J is TRBJ2-7 and V is TRBV12-3 or TRBV12-4; tentatively, D is TRBD1 or TRBD2 (5 bases each). CDR3 length: 14 residues. Trimming removed 5 bases at V and 2 bases at J, with 13 bases between. CDR3 coding DNA: TGTGCCAGCAGTGAGAGGGGCCTCACCTACGAGCAGTACTTC. This encodes CASSERGLTYEQYF.

V usage is TRBV28 and J usage is TRBJ2-1; either TRBD1 or TRBD2 may fit D (6 bases each). Germline values: CDR1 MDHEN, CDR2 SYDVKM. The CDR3 contains 21 residues. Trimming removed 3 bases at V and 0 bases at J, with 27 bases between. DNA of the CDR3: TGTGCCAGCAGTTTGGGCGTCGGGGGCTTTGGTCCCCTGATCTCCTACAATGAGCAGTTCTTC. This sequence encodes CASSLGVGGFGPLISYNEQFF.

The chain combines TRBV28 with TRBJ2-5; TRBD2 might be the D (6 bases). Matching the DNA end better, TRBJ2-1 makes the J call doubtful. Germline V gives CDR1 MDHEN, CDR2 SYDVKM. CDR3 length equals 14 residues. CDR3 residues: CASSLLPMAGGQFF. CDR3 coding DNA: TGTGCCAGCAGTCTCCTCCCAATGGCCGGGGGGCAGTTCTTC.

The chain recombines TRBV7-6 with TRBJ2-7, with a tentative D call TRBD1 (7 bases). The germline V gene encodes CDR1 SGHVS and CDR2 FNYEAQ. CDR3 length: 16 amino acids. V lost 0 bases to trimming and J lost 0 bases, with 12 bases between them. CDR3 sequence reads: CASSLAGRGVSYEQYF. For the CDR3, the DNA is TGTGCCAGCAGCTTAGCAGGCAGGGGGGTCTCCTACGAGCAGTACTTC.